These T cell receptor beta chains were read from a single sample in a study of shared clonotypes between healthy human individuals. Sequencing was performed with immunoSEQ multiplex PCR; in TCRdb, only in-frame clones are kept and a portion is missing. Of about 1 million clones in the sample, under 80% are singletons; the top ten hold 1.5%. Sequencing was done on a sample of memory CD4+ T cells sorted from blood. The receptors stem from a man aged 18 to 29 in good health. CDR3s include the opening cysteine and the closing phenylalanine or tryptophan. Each record gives: clone size, J gene, D gene, V gene, CDR3 protein, CDR3 DNA. A D gene is named only where the DNA matches it firmly. Clone size is not always given. Where it is, it says once, few, many or a class for expanded clones.

>-|TRBJ2-2|TRBD2|TRBV5-5
CASSYPSGNTGELFF
TGTGCCAGCAGCTACCCTAGCGGGAACACCGGGGAGCTGTTTTTT
>-|TRBJ1-2|-|TRBV28
CASGYRADGYTF
TGTGCCAGCGGCTACAGGGCGGATGGCTACACCTTC
>-|TRBJ2-5|TRBD1|TRBV15
CATSGGTGRETQYF
TGTGCCACCAGCGGAGGGACAGGGAGAGAGACCCAGTACTTC
>-|TRBJ1-1|-|TRBV15
CATSRDLISPVAPLMNTEAFF
TGTGCCACCAGCAGAGATTTGATCAGCCCTGTGGCGCCCTTAATGAACACTGAAGCTTTCTTT
>-|TRBJ2-2|-|TRBV7-2
CASSLDPLDSGELFF
TGTGCCAGCAGCTTAGACCCCCTAGACTCCGGGGAGCTGTTTTTT
>-|TRBJ1-6|TRBD1|TRBV5-6
CASSRDRDSPLHF
TGTGCCAGCAGCCGGGACAGGGATTCACCCCTCCACTTT
>once|TRBJ2-5|TRBD2|TRBV5-6
CASSSTGLAGETQETQYF
TGTGCCAGCAGCTCGACGGGACTAGCGGGAGAGACCCAAGAGACCCAGTACTTC
>few|TRBJ2-2|-|TRBV7-7
CASSLGYTGELFF
TGTGCTAGCAGCTTAGGGTACACCGGGGAGCTGTTTTTT
>few|TRBJ2-5|TRBD2|TRBV7-8
CASSPGTSGRLLRETQYF
TGTGCCAGCAGCCCTGGGACTAGCGGGAGGTTGTTGCGGGAGACCCAGTACTTC
>-|TRBJ2-7|TRBD1|TRBV5-5
CASSPGQGVSHEQYF
TGTGCCAGCAGTCCCGGACAGGGAGTCTCCCACGAGCAGTACTTC